The 30 T cell receptor beta chains listed next were all sequenced from one sample in a study of shared clonotypes between healthy human individuals. Sequenced by immunoSEQ multiplex PCR; TCRdb stores in-frame clones only, minus some. The sample carries 2 million to 2.5 million clones, nearly 97% recorded once. The sequenced sample was naive CD4+ T cells sorted from blood. The subset was: CD45RA+ positively selected. The receptors were sampled from a man between 18 and 35 years old in good health.

This clone showed up just once. This sequence joins TRBV6-1 and TRBJ1-4; TRBD1 might be the D (6 bases). The germline V gene has CDR1 MNHNS and CDR2 SASEGT. V was pared by 4 bases and J by 6 bases, with 12 bases between. This CDR3 has 14 amino acids. The CDR3 DNA is TGTGCCAGCAGTGGAGACAGGCTCCATGAAAAACTGTTTTTT. Protein product: CASSGDRLHEKLFF.

This clone was detected once. The V call is TRBV30, the J call TRBJ2-5; 14 nucleotides align to TRBD2. The CDR3 is 15 amino acids. V dropped 0 bases and J dropped 5; count of bases not matched to a gene: 2. The germline gives CDR1 GTSNPN, CDR2 SVGIG (reference sequence). The CDR3 bases are TGTGCCTGGAGTGTGACTAGCGGGGGGGTTGAGACCCAGTACTTC. This encodes CAWSVTSGGVETQYF. Combining the CDR3 with reference TRBV30 and TRBJ2-5 gives the whole variable domain SQTIHQWPATLVQPVGSPLSLECTVEGTSNPNLYWYRQAAGRGLQLLFYSVGIGQISSEVPQNLSASRPQDRQFILSSKKLLLSDSGFYLCAWSVTSGGVETQYFGPGTRLLVL.

The rearrangement uses TRBV5-1 and TRBJ2-2; 8 bases align to TRBD1. V was clipped by 7 bases and J by 1 base; unmatched bases: 3. CDR3 size: 14 residues. CDR1 is SGHRS, CDR2 YFSETQ, per germline. This chain's CDR3 is CASQDRGNTGELFF. The CDR3 nucleotides are TGCGCCAGCCAAGACAGGGGGAACACCGGGGAGCTGTTTTTT.

The genes are TRBV6-1 and TRBJ2-1, with a weak D call TRBD2 (7 bases). Germline lookup yields CDR1 MNHNS and CDR2 SASEGT. Trimming took 4 bases from V and 5 from J, leaving 18 bases between them. The CDR3 totals 16 residues. CDR3: CASSARTAGRNNEQFF. The CDR3 bases are TGTGCCAGCAGTGCCCGGACAGCGGGAAGGAACAATGAGCAGTTCTTC.

Remarks on this clone: This same CDR3 is encoded by further DNA sequences in the sample. The gene calls are TRBV27 and TRBJ1-5; D not certain. CDR1 MNHEY and CDR2 SMNVEV come from the germline V gene (reference sequence). Trimming removed 3 bases at V and 0 bases at J, with 6 bases between. CDR3 length: 14 residues. CDR3 sequence (DNA): TGTGCCAGCAGTTTTGCAGGTAGCAATCAGCCCCAGCATTTT. It translates to CASSFAGSNQPQHF.

This chain connects TRBV5-1 to TRBJ2-5; D unresolved. Germline V gene lookup returns CDR1 SGHRS and CDR2 YFSETQ. The CDR3 consists of 15 residues. Trimming pared 4 bases from V and 2 bases from J, leaving 15 bases between. This CDR3 is CASSISPGTQETQYF. CDR3 DNA: TGCGCCAGCAGCATCTCCCCGGGCACACAAGAGACCCAGTACTTC. The variable domain in full, with the rest retrieved from reference TRBV5-1 and TRBJ2-5, is KAGVTQTPRYLIKTRGQQVTLSCSPISGHRSVSWYQQTPGQGLQFLFEYFSETQRNKGNFPGRFSGRQFSNSRSEMNVSTLELGDSALYLCASSISPGTQETQYFGPGTRLLVL.

The chain combines TRBV2 with TRBJ2-1; D is unresolved. This CDR3 has 15 residues. The germline gives CDR1 SNHLY, CDR2 FYNNEI. V lost 6 bases and J lost 1, with 13 bases in between. The CDR3 reads CASRESRTSYNEQFF. For the CDR3, the DNA is TGTGCCAGCAGGGAATCAAGAACGTCCTACAATGAGCAGTTCTTC.

The gene calls are TRBV6-1 and TRBJ1-5; TRBD1 matches at 7 bases. Trimming at V came to 6 bases and at J to 0 bases, leaving 5 bases not matched to a gene. CDR3 size: 15 residues. Per germline, CDR1 MNHNS and CDR2 SASEGT. The CDR3 DNA sequence: TGTGCCAGCAGGGGACAGACAAGTAGCAATCAGCCCCAGCATTTT. This translates into CASRGQTSSNQPQHF.

A single count supports this clone. The chain carries TRBV6-5 and TRBJ2-7, with D uncertain. V was cut by 7 bases and J by 2 bases, with 9 bases left in between. The length of the CDR3 is 12 residues. The germline V gene encodes CDR1 MNHEY and CDR2 SVGAGI. For the CDR3, the DNA is TGTGCCAGCAATGCAGGCCCCTACGAGCAGTACTTC. It codes for CASNAGPYEQYF.

Regarding this clone: One end of the junction varies from germline; a read error may be responsible. The rearrangement joins TRBV7-9 to TRBJ2-7; 12 bases line up with TRBD2. The CDR3 spans 12 residues. The germline V gene has CDR1 SEHNR and CDR2 FQNEAQ (reference sequence). CDR3 nucleotides: TGTGCCAGCAGCTCCTCCGGGACTAGCGGGTCCTTC. This gives the protein CASSSSGTSGSF.

The CDR3, as DNA: TGTGCCAGCAGTTTACGGGGGGAGTATGGCTACACCTTC. Translation: CASSLRGEYGYTF. The chain is built from TRBV27 and TRBJ1-2, with a tentative D call TRBD1 (5 bases). Germline V CDR1 and CDR2: MNHEY, SMNVEV (reference sequence). Trimming removed 2 bases at V and 5 bases at J, with 9 bases between. This CDR3 has 13 residues.

Here the CDR3 reads CASQHANYGYTF. CDR3 nucleotide sequence: TGTGCCAGTCAACACGCTAACTATGGCTACACCTTC. V is TRBV6-5 and J is TRBJ1-2; D not certain. V dropped 9 bases and J dropped 0 bases, with 8 bases sitting between them. The CDR3 is 12 amino acids. Germline values: CDR1 MNHEY, CDR2 SVGAGI.

This clone was found once. The chain has TRBV11-2 and TRBJ1-4; D call uncertain. CDR1 and CDR2 from the germline V gene are SGHAT and FQNNGV. The CDR3 has 12 residues. Between the trimmed V and J ends, which lost 8 bases and 4 bases, there was a span of 8 bases. CDR3 DNA: TGTGCCAGCGGCAGGTATAATGAAAAACTGTTTTTT. This encodes CASGRYNEKLFF.

The chain is built from TRBV5-6 and TRBJ1-1; a weak D match, TRBD1 (6 bases). Trimming took off 4 bases at V and 4 bases at J, with 17 bases between the two ends. CDR3 size: 15 residues. Per the germline V gene, CDR1 is SGHDT and CDR2 is YYEEEE. CDR3 sequence (DNA): TGTGCCAGCAGCCCCGACACAGGGCTGGTCACTGAAGCTTTCTTT. Protein: CASSPDTGLVTEAFF.

This chain connects TRBV5-1 to TRBJ1-5; 7 bases agree with TRBD1. Germline trimming cut 4 bases from V and 7 bases from J; bases unmatched to any gene: 8. CDR1 is SGHRS, CDR2 YFSETQ, per germline. This CDR3 comprises 14 residues. The CDR3 spells CASSTTGVGQPQHF. DNA of the CDR3: TGCGCCAGCAGCACAACAGGGGTCGGGCAGCCCCAGCATTTT.

J is TRBJ2-1 and V is TRBV6-1; TRBD1 is a possible D gene (5 bases). This CDR3 is built from 14 residues. Trimming took 2 bases from V and 8 from J, leaving 13 bases between them. Germline CDR1 reads MNHNS; CDR2 reads SASEGT. The CDR3 here is CASSETLGHHEQFF. The CDR3 DNA is TGTGCCAGCAGTGAAACTTTGGGGCACCATGAGCAGTTCTTC.

In its sample, this clone was seen once. The rearrangement uses TRBV18 and TRBJ1-5, with D possibly being TRBD1 (6 bases). Trimming removed 2 bases from V and 7 bases from J, with 12 bases in between. Germline CDR1 is KGHSH and CDR2 is LQKENI. The CDR3 has 14 amino acids. CDR3 sequence reads: CASSPGGAIQPQHF. CDR3 bases: TGTGCCAGCTCACCAGGGGGGGCTATCCAGCCCCAGCATTTT. Supplemented by reference TRBV18 and TRBJ1-5, the full variable domain reads NAGVMQNPRHLVRRRGQEARLRCSPMKGHSHVYWYRQLPEEGLKFMVYLQKENIIDESGMPKERFSAEFPKEGPSILRIQQVVRGDSAAYFCASSPGGAIQPQHFGDGTRLSIL.

V and J are TRBV7-9 and TRBJ2-7; 8 positions match TRBD2. This CDR3 region has 15 residues. Germline trimming cut 1 base from V and 2 bases from J; bases unmatched to any gene: 4. Looked up from germline, CDR1 is SEHNR and CDR2 is FQNEAQ (reference sequence). The DNA of the CDR3 is TGTGCCAGCAGCTTAGAAGCGGGGGATACCTACGAGCAGTACTTC. Translated, it gives CASSLEAGDTYEQYF.

J is TRBJ1-2 and V is TRBV30; 9 nucleotides match TRBD1. V lost 5 bases to trimming and J lost 2 bases; unmatched junction nucleotides: 12. Germline CDR1 is GTSNPN and CDR2 is SVGIG (reference sequence). The CDR3 covers 16 residues. The DNA of the CDR3 is TGTGCCTGGGGCGGCGGCTCCGGGACAGGGAACTATGGCTACACCTTC. It specifies CAWGGGSGTGNYGYTF.

This sequence joins TRBV25-1 and TRBJ2-2, with D perhaps TRBD1 (5 bases). V lost 1 base and J 4 bases, leaving 13 bases between the germline ends. The germline gives CDR1 MGHDK, CDR2 SYGVNS. This CDR3 is built from 16 residues. CDR3 loop: CASSELSQGATGELFF. Here the CDR3 DNA reads TGTGCCAGCAGTGAATTATCGCAGGGTGCCACCGGGGAGCTGTTTTTT.

V and J are TRBV5-1 and TRBJ2-7; 7 bases map to TRBD2. The CDR3 loop spans 16 amino acids. CDR1 is SGHRS and CDR2 is YFSETQ in the germline V gene. With V trimmed by 0 bases and J by 2 bases, 8 bases remained unmatched. The CDR3 loop reads CASSLASAGVTYEQYF. The CDR3 coding sequence is TGCGCCAGCAGCTTGGCCTCCGCGGGGGTCACCTACGAGCAGTACTTC.

This chain links TRBV4-3 with TRBJ2-1, with 8 positions matching TRBD1. Looked up from germline, CDR1 is LGHNA and CDR2 is YSLEER. CDR3 size: 15 residues. After removal of 0 bases from V and 4 bases from J, the junction contained 2 bases not matched to a gene. The CDR3 region is CASSQDQGAYNEQFF. DNA for the CDR3: TGCGCCAGCAGCCAAGATCAGGGGGCGTACAATGAGCAGTTCTTC.

The rearrangement uses TRBV13 and TRBJ2-7; 8 nucleotides match TRBD2. The CDR3 loop spans 14 amino acids. CDR1 is PRHDT, CDR2 FYEKMQ, per germline (reference sequence). The V gene end was trimmed by 5 bases and the J gene end by 6 bases; junction bases not matched to a gene: 9. The CDR3 DNA sequence: TGTGCCAGCAGCGGGACTAGAATGCGGCTCGAGCAGTACTTC. Amino acids: CASSGTRMRLEQYF.

The genes are TRBV5-1 and TRBJ2-2, with D perhaps TRBD2 (6 bases). Deletions cut 4 bases from V and 5 bases from J, with 18 bases between. From germline, CDR1 is SGHRS and CDR2 YFSETQ. The CDR3 has 16 residues. The CDR3 loop reads CASSEYGSRVTGELFF. The CDR3 DNA is TGCGCCAGCAGCGAGTACGGGAGCAGGGTTACCGGGGAGCTGTTTTTT. Full variable domain (outside the CDR3, taken from reference TRBV5-1 and TRBJ2-2): KAGVTQTPRYLIKTRGQQVTLSCSPISGHRSVSWYQQTPGQGLQFLFEYFSETQRNKGNFPGRFSGRQFSNSRSEMNVSTLELGDSALYLCASSEYGSRVTGELFFGEGSRLTVL.

The chain is built from TRBV6-6 and TRBJ1-1, with D possibly being TRBD1 (5 bases). This CDR3 comprises 13 residues. CDR1 is MNHNY and CDR2 is SVGAGI in the germline V gene (reference sequence). V lost 7 bases and J 0 bases, leaving 9 bases between the germline ends. The CDR3 region is CASKDSMNTEAFF. The DNA for the CDR3 is TGTGCCAGCAAAGACAGCATGAACACTGAAGCTTTCTTT.

For this clone: Other DNA sequences of this sample code for an identical CDR3. V is TRBV2 and J is TRBJ1-1; D gene unclear. The CDR3 spans 14 residues. Germline V gene lookup returns CDR1 SNHLY and CDR2 FYNNEI. V was clipped by 4 bases and J by 1 base, with 10 bases between them. In DNA, the CDR3 is TGTGCCAGCAGTGCCGGACGGTCGAACACTGAAGCTTTCTTT. Translating gives CASSAGRSNTEAFF.

Concerning this clone: The same CDR3 is also encoded by other DNA sequences in this sample. The rearrangement joins TRBV7-9 to TRBJ2-5, with D uncertain. Deletions cut 1 base from V and 5 bases from J, with 5 bases between. The length of the CDR3 is 12 residues. Germline CDR1 reads SEHNR; CDR2 reads FQNEAQ (reference sequence). CDR3 protein: CASSLEVETQYF. Here the CDR3 DNA reads TGTGCCAGCAGCTTAGAAGTGGAGACCCAGTACTTC.

On this clone itself: The same CDR3 is also encoded by other DNA sequences in this sample. This chain joins TRBV5-1 and TRBJ1-2, with 10 bases that match TRBD1. Germline V CDR1 and CDR2: SGHRS, YFSETQ. The CDR3 runs 14 residues. The V segment lost 4 bases and the J segment 5 bases; nucleotides outside the gene matches: 5. CDR3 coding DNA: TGCGCCAGCAGCCCGGGACAGGGGAGATATGGCTACACCTTC. Translating it yields CASSPGQGRYGYTF.

The chain carries TRBV6-1 and TRBJ2-7; D assignment may be TRBD1 or TRBD2 (6 bases each). This CDR3 is 14 amino acids long. The germline CDR1 and CDR2 sequences are MNHNS and SASEGT. V gave up 1 base and J gave up 3 bases, with 10 bases separating them. In DNA form, the CDR3 reads TGTGCCAGCAGTGAAGTTGGGGGGCACTACGAGCAGTACTTC. It codes for CASSEVGGHYEQYF.

The rearrangement joins TRBV9 to TRBJ1-4, with D uncertain. The V gene lost 4 bases and the J gene lost 0 bases, with 13 bases spanning the gap. CDR1 and CDR2 (germline): SGDLS, YYNGEE. This CDR3 has 16 amino acids. The CDR3 coding sequence is TGTGCCAGCAGCACCTCCTCCCACGCAACTAATGAAAAACTGTTTTTT. It encodes CASSTSSHATNEKLFF.